These 10 T cell receptor beta chains came from one sample sequenced in a study of T cell responses to AZD1222 COVID-19 vaccine. Generated by immunoSEQ multiplex PCR, the TCRdb table keeps only in-frame clones and is missing some. The sample has approximately 180,000 clones; more than 80% are singletons. The source material was peripheral blood, sampled on day 0 of AZD1222 vaccination. The receptors here all came from an adult in good health.

The J gene is TRBJ2-1, the V gene TRBV27; D not certain. V shed 2 bases and J shed 2 bases, with 10 bases lying between them. CDR1 and CDR2 (germline): MNHEY, SMNVEV (reference sequence). The CDR3 totals 15 residues. This CDR3 reads CASSLGVAAYNEQFF. CDR3 nucleotide sequence: TGTGCCAGCAGTTTAGGGGTAGCAGCCTACAATGAGCAGTTCTTC.

The chain uses TRBV23-1 and TRBJ2-1; 7 positions agree with TRBD2. TRBV23-1 is an open reading frame whose function is uncertain. The V segment lost 4 bases and the J segment 0 bases; nucleotides outside the gene matches: 6. This CDR3 contains 16 residues. In nucleotides, the CDR3 is TGCGCCAGCAGTCTGAAGGGAGGGAGCTCCTACAATGAGCAGTTCTTC. Translated, it gives CASSLKGGSSYNEQFF.

This clone was observed a single time. The chain joins TRBV7-9 to TRBJ1-2; D call uncertain. Between the trimmed V and J ends, which lost 1 base and 2 bases, there was a span of 5 bases. The CDR3 has 13 amino acids. Germline V lookup: CDR1 SEHNR, CDR2 FQNEAQ (reference sequence). The CDR3: CASSLDNNYGYTF. In DNA, the CDR3 is TGTGCCAGCAGCTTAGACAACAACTATGGCTACACCTTC.

The gene calls are TRBV18 and TRBJ1-2; D not resolved. The ends were cut back, 2 bases at V and 6 bases at J, with 10 bases in the middle. The germline V gene encodes CDR1 KGHSH and CDR2 LQKENI. This CDR3 is built from 13 residues. CDR3 sequence: CASSPSGQDGYTF. For the CDR3, the DNA is TGTGCCAGCTCACCAAGTGGGCAGGATGGCTACACCTTC. The complete variable domain, with remaining parts taken from reference TRBV18 and TRBJ1-2, reads NAGVMQNPRHLVRRRGQEARLRCSPMKGHSHVYWYRQLPEEGLKFMVYLQKENIIDESGMPKERFSAEFPKEGPSILRIQQVVRGDSAAYFCASSPSGQDGYTFGSGTRLTVV.

The chain joins TRBV5-1 to TRBJ1-6; 10 positions match TRBD1. Germline CDR1 is SGHRS and CDR2 is YFSETQ. This CDR3 comprises 16 residues. V lost 4 bases, J lost 6 bases, and 7 bases stayed unmatched. CDR3 coding DNA: TGCGCCAGCAGCCCCGACAGGGGGCTGAGTAATTCACCCCTCCACTTT. Protein sequence: CASSPDRGLSNSPLHF.

The chain carries TRBV29-1 and TRBJ1-1; tentatively, D is TRBD1 (5 bases). Trimming removed 7 bases from V and 4 bases from J, with 16 bases in between. The germline V gene has CDR1 SQVTM and CDR2 ANQGSEA. CDR3 size: 13 residues. The CDR3 region is CSASGLTGTEAFF. The DNA of the CDR3 is TGCAGCGCATCGGGACTGACTGGCACTGAAGCTTTCTTT. The whole variable domain, filled in from reference TRBV29-1 and TRBJ1-1, reads SAVISQKPSRDICQRGTSLTIQCQVDSQVTMMFWYRQQPGQSLTLIATANQGSEATYESGFVIDKFPISRPNLTFSTLTVSNMSPEDSSIYLCSASGLTGTEAFFGQGTRLTVV.

The chain links TRBV21-1 to TRBJ2-1; the DNA was not used to check the table's D call, TRBD2. TRBV21-1 is labeled a pseudogene. The CDR3 runs to 15 residues. The CDR3 bases are TGTGCCAGCATGCCGACTAGCGGGAAGCACAATGAGCAGTTCTTC. Protein sequence: CASMPTSGKHNEQFF.

This chain's CDR3 is CSARGQYGYTF. As DNA, the CDR3 is TGCAGTGCTAGGGGACAGTATGGCTACACCTTC. The chain uses TRBV20-1 and TRBJ1-2; 7 bases line up with TRBD1. V trimming: 3 bases; J trimming: 5 bases; junction bases outside the gene matches: 0. Per germline, CDR1 DFQATT and CDR2 SNEGSKA (reference sequence). The CDR3 covers 11 residues.

This chain connects TRBV23-1 to TRBJ1-3; possibly TRBD1 for D (5 bases). TRBV23-1 is designated an ORF whose function remains uncertain. V was clipped by 4 bases and J by 0 bases, with 19 bases between them. The CDR3 has 18 residues. DNA of the CDR3: TGCGCCAGCAGTCCACGCCCGCAGGGCACAACCTCTGGAAACACCATATATTTT. Protein product: CASSPRPQGTTSGNTIYF.

The CDR3 nucleotides read TGTGCCAGTAGTATGGGACTAGCGGGAGTCGCCTACGAGCAGTACTTC. This codes for CASSMGLAGVAYEQYF. This sequence joins TRBV19 and TRBJ2-7; TRBD2 matches at 14 bases. The CDR3 is 16 residues long. With 3 bases clipped from V and 2 bases from J, the junction kept 3 bases outside the gene matches. Germline CDR1 reads LNHDA; CDR2 reads SQIVND (reference sequence).